One and the same sample provided the 17 T cell receptor beta chains below, sequenced in a study of T cell changes during pregnancy in multiple sclerosis (dated by TCRdb to between 2019 and 2020). The method was the immunoSEQ multiplex PCR assay. TCRdb limited this immuneACCESS table to in-frame rearrangements with V and J called. A share of clones is missing; checked studies link under half to unresolved V genes, and the rest is unexplained. A total of 50,000 or so clones appear in this sample, about 90% of them only once. 0.45% to 0.6% of the sample is taken by the ten largest. Sequences were derived from CD4+ T cells from peripheral blood mononuclear cells, sampled after pregnancy. Every receptor here comes from a female donor with multiple sclerosis, enrolled in a pregnancy study.

This sequence joins TRBV14 and TRBJ2-2; 13 bases are a match to TRBD2. Looked up from germline, CDR1 is SGHDN and CDR2 is FVKESK. This CDR3 is built from 16 residues. V was pared by 5 bases and J by 7 bases, with 7 bases of the junction left unmatched. CDR3 sequence (DNA): TGTGCCAGCAGCGAGTGGACTAGCGGGAGAGACGGGGAGCTGTTTTTT. Protein product: CASSEWTSGRDGELFF.

This chain uses TRBV19 with TRBJ1-2, with 7 bases aligning to TRBD1. Germline CDR1 and CDR2: LNHDA and SQIVND (reference sequence). V dropped 3 bases and J dropped 2; count of bases not matched to a gene: 18. CDR3 size: 19 residues. This CDR3 is CASSIPLAHNTGENYGYTF. CDR3 bases: TGTGCCAGTAGTATCCCTTTGGCCCACAATACAGGGGAAAACTATGGCTACACCTTC.

The chain joins TRBV7-2 to TRBJ1-6; 11 bases fit TRBD1. This CDR3 contains 15 residues. J lost 7 bases, V lost 5 bases, and 4 bases had no gene match. The V gene's germline CDR1 is SGHTA and CDR2 FQGNSA. DNA of the CDR3: TGTGCCAGCAGCATGGGACAGGGGGGCAATTCACCCCTCCACTTT. Protein sequence: CASSMGQGGNSPLHF.

The V and J genes are TRBV5-8 and TRBJ2-6; D not certain. V gave up 7 bases and J gave up 1 base, with 18 bases separating them. CDR1 and CDR2 from the germline V gene are SGHTS and YDEGEE. This CDR3 region has 17 residues. Written as DNA, the CDR3 is TGTGCCAGCGTACCTAACGGTGGGCAATCTGGGGCCAACGTCCTGACTTTC. Translation gives CASVPNGGQSGANVLTF.

V gene TRBV19 combines with J gene TRBJ2-7; tentatively, D is TRBD1 (6 bases). Germline CDR1 LNHDA, CDR2 SQIVND (reference sequence). V gave up 11 bases and J gave up 2 bases, with 19 bases separating them. The CDR3 sequence is 14 residues long. The CDR3: CASARPGAPYEQYF. The CDR3 coding sequence is TGTGCCTCCGCCCGCCCAGGGGCCCCCTACGAGCAGTACTTC.

CDR3 bases: TGTGCCGGTCTAAAAAAACTGTTTTTT. This codes for CAGLKKLFF. V and J are TRBV21-1 and TRBJ1-4. TRBV21-1 is tagged as a pseudogene. The CDR3 covers 9 residues.

As to this clone: A read error is likely, as this CDR3 ends without the conserved phenylalanine or tryptophan. V is TRBV15 and J is TRBJ1-5, with D unresolved. The CDR3 length is 15 residues. CDR1 LNHNV and CDR2 YYDKDF come from the germline V gene (reference sequence). Deletions cut 0 bases from V and 6 bases from J, with 12 bases between. The CDR3 protein is CATSRDTTTPQPQHL. CDR3 nucleotides: TGTGCCACCAGCAGAGATACGACTACTCCTCAGCCCCAGCATCTT.

This chain joins TRBV4-2 and TRBJ2-1; 13 nucleotides match TRBD2. The CDR3 length is 20 residues. Trimming at V came to 0 bases and at J to 1 base, leaving 9 bases not matched to a gene. Germline V gene lookup returns CDR1 LGHNA and CDR2 YNFKEQ. As DNA, the CDR3 is TGTGCCAGCAGCCAAGATTACGGGACTAGCGGGGATTATTCCTACAATGAGCAGTTCTTC. Amino acids: CASSQDYGTSGDYSYNEQFF.

V is TRBV11-3 and J is TRBJ2-7; a weak D match, TRBD1 (5 bases). V lost 2 bases to trimming and J lost 5 bases, with 13 bases between them. CDR3 length equals 14 residues. Germline V gene data show CDR1 as SGHNT and CDR2 as YENEEA. Here the CDR3 reads CASSLRQGGDEQYF. In DNA, the CDR3 is TGTGCCAGCAGCTTACGGCAGGGTGGCGACGAGCAGTACTTC.

CDR3 sequence reads: CASSSAAGGQGVNTEAFF. CDR3 sequence (DNA): TGTGCCAGCAGCTCAGCCGCGGGGGGACAGGGCGTGAACACTGAAGCTTTCTTT. The chain uses TRBV7-8 and TRBJ1-1, with 9 bases matching TRBD1. Unmatched junction bases numbered 12, after V lost 4 bases and J lost 0 bases. This CDR3 is 18 amino acids long. Germline lookup yields CDR1 SGHVS and CDR2 FQNEAQ.

The chain has TRBV5-1 and TRBJ2-2; D remains unclear. This CDR3 contains 12 residues. CDR1 is SGHRS, CDR2 YFSETQ, per germline. Between the trimmed V and J ends, which lost 2 bases and 6 bases, there was a span of 5 bases. The CDR3 DNA reads as TGCGCCAGCAGCTTAGAGGCCGGGGAGCTGTTTTTT. It codes for CASSLEAGELFF.

The chain recombines TRBV18 with TRBJ1-3; a possible D gene is TRBD1 (6 bases). The CDR3 sequence is 16 residues long. The V end lost 6 bases, the J end lost 0 bases, and 15 bases lay between the germline ends. Germline V gene data show CDR1 as KGHSH and CDR2 as LQKENI. In DNA, the CDR3 is TGTGCCAGCTCCCACCCTCAGGGGTCCTCTGGAAACACCATATATTTT. Translated, it gives CASSHPQGSSGNTIYF.

Here the CDR3 reads CASSLGTGVSNEQFF. CDR3 sequence (DNA): TGTGCCAGCAGCTTAGGGACGGGAGTGAGTAATGAGCAGTTCTTC. V and J are TRBV11-3 and TRBJ2-1, with a weak D call TRBD2 (6 bases). The CDR3 is 15 residues long. V lost 1 base and J 7 bases, leaving 14 bases between the germline ends. The germline V gene encodes CDR1 SGHNT and CDR2 YENEEA.

This chain connects TRBV6-5 to TRBJ2-1; D ambiguous. V was shortened by 6 bases and J by 8 bases, with 17 bases between the two germline ends. The CDR3 totals 14 residues. Germline V gene data show CDR1 as MNHEY and CDR2 as SVGAGI. The CDR3 region has the DNA TGTGCCAGCAGGAATAGTCCCTCAACCTATGAGCAGTTCTTC. It yields the protein CASRNSPSTYEQFF.

The chain combines TRBV27 with TRBJ2-3; the match to TRBD2 covers 9 bases. V gave up 2 bases and J gave up 6 bases; unmatched junction bases: 9. Germline assignment: CDR1 MNHEY and CDR2 SMNVEV (reference sequence). The CDR3 runs 16 residues. The CDR3 DNA sequence: TGTGCCAGCAGTTTAGGGCCTAGCGGGAACTTCGATACGCAGTATTTT. Translating gives CASSLGPSGNFDTQYF.

The chain recombines TRBV6-5 with TRBJ1-1, with D uncertain. The germline V gene encodes CDR1 MNHEY and CDR2 SVGAGI. Trimming pared 6 bases from V and 0 bases from J, leaving 5 bases between. The CDR3 is made up of 12 amino acids. The CDR3 DNA follows: TGTGCCAGCAGATCTATGAACACTGAAGCTTTCTTT. Protein: CASRSMNTEAFF.

The chain employs TRBV5-4 and TRBJ2-1; TRBD1 matches 10 bases. The germline V gene encodes CDR1 SGHNT and CDR2 YYREEE (reference sequence). The CDR3 is made up of 13 amino acids. Losses at the gene ends were 4 bases for V and 8 bases for J; bases not matched to a gene: 3. CDR3 sequence: CASSLGQGYEQFF. In nucleotides, the CDR3 is TGTGCCAGCAGCCTGGGACAGGGGTATGAGCAGTTCTTC.